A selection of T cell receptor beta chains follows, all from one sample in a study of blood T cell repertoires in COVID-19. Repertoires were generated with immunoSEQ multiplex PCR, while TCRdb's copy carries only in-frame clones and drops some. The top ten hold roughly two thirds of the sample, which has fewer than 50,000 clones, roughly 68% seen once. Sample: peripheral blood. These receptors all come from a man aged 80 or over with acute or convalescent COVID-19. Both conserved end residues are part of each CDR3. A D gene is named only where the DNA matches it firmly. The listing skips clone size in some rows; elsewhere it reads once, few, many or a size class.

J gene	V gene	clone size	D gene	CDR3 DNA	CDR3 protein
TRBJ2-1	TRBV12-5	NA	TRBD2	TGTGCTAGTGGTTTGGTCGTTACTAGCGGCTACAATGAGCAGTTCTTC	CASGLVVTSGYNEQFF
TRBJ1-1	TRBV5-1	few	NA	TGCGCCAGCAGCGCACAGGGAATGAACACTGAAGCTTTCTTT	CASSAQGMNTEAFF
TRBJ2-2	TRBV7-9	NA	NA	TGTGCCTCCGACCCCGGGACAATCCAAACCGGGGAGCTGTTTTTT	CASDPGTIQTGELFF
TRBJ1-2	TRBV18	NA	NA	TGTGCCAGCTCACCACCGGCAGGGTTCTATGGCTACACCTTC	CASSPPAGFYGYTF
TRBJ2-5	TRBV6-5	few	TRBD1	TGTGCCAGCAGTACGACAGGGGAGCTCCAAGAGACCCAGTACTTC	CASSTTGELQETQYF
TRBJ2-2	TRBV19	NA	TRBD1	TGTGCCAGTAGTCCCCGACAGGGGGCCATCGGGGAGCTGTTTTTT	CASSPRQGAIGELFF
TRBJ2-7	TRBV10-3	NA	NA	TGTGCCATCAGAGCGGAGGGGGCCCACGAGCAGTACTTC	CAIRAEGAHEQYF
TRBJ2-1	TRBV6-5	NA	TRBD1	TGTGCCAGCAGTATACAGGGGGGATCCTACAATGAGCAGTTCTTC	CASSIQGGSYNEQFF
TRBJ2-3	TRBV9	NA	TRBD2	TGTGCCAGCAGCGTATCCTCCCTAGCGGGGCCCACAGATACGCAGTATTTT	CASSVSSLAGPTDTQYF
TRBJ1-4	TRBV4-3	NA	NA	TGCGCCAGCAGCCGTCAACAGACAACTAATGAAAAACTGTTTTTT	CASSRQQTTNEKLFF
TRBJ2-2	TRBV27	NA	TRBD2	TGTGCCAGCCGAAGGGCGGGAGTAACCGGGGAGCTGTTTTTT	CASRRAGVTGELFF
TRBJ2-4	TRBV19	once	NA	TGTGCCAGTATTTCCCGGACAGTCGGCAAAAACATTCAGTACTTC	CASISRTVGKNIQYF
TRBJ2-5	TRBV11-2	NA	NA	TGTGCCAGCAGCCGGGGACAATTACAAGAGACCCAGTACTTC	CASSRGQLQETQYF
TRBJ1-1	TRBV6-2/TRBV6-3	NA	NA	TGTGCCAGCAGTTTCGGGGGGTACACTGAAGCTTTCTTT	CASSFGGYTEAFF
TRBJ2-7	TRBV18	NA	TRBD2	TGTGCCAGCTCAAAAGGACTAGCGGGAGACGAGCAGTACTTC	CASSKGLAGDEQYF
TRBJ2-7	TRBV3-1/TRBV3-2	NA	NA	TGTGCCAGCAGCGTGACAGGTACCACCTACGAGCAGTACTTC	CASSVTGTTYEQYF
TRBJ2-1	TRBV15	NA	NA	TGTGCCACCAGCAGCGGTTACAATGAGCAGTTCTTC	CATSSGYNEQFF
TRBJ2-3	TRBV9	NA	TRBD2	TGTGCCAGCAGCCCTTCGACTAGCGGGACCTACACAGATACGCAGTATTTT	CASSPSTSGTYTDTQYF
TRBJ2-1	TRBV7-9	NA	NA	TGTGCCAGCAGCCCCGGCGTGGGGGCGGGAGATGAGCAGTTCTTC	CASSPGVGAGDEQFF
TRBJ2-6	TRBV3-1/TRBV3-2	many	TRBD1	TGTGCCAGCAGCCAGGGACAGGCTGGGGCCAACGTCCTGACTTTC	CASSQGQAGANVLTF
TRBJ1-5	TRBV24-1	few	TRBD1	TGTGCCACCAGTGATTCGACAGGGGGAGGCCCCCAGCATTTT	CATSDSTGGGPQHF
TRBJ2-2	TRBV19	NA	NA	TGTGCCAGTACCCCAGATGGCGGTGTCGGGGAGCTGTTTTTT	CASTPDGGVGELFF
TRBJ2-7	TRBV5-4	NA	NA	TGTGCCAGCAGCTCACCCCGGGGTCCCTCCTACGAGCAGTACTTC	CASSSPRGPSYEQYF
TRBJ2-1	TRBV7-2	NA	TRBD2	TGTGCCAGCAGCTCTCTAGCGGGAGTGGGTTACAATGAGCAGTTCTTC	CASSSLAGVGYNEQFF
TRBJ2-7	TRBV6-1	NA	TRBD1	TGTGCCAGCAGTGAACCCCGGGGACAGGGGGCTTACGAGCAGTACTTC	CASSEPRGQGAYEQYF
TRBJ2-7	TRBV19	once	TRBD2	TGTGCCAGTAGTCCCCTACTAGCGGGAGGAAAGTACGAGCAGTACTTC	CASSPLLAGGKYEQYF
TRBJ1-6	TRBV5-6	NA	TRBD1	TGTGCCAGCAGCCGACAGGGCTATAATTCACCCCTCCACTTT	CASSRQGYNSPLHF
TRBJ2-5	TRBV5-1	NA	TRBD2	TGCGCCAGCAGCCCGGCTAGCGGGAGTGAGACCCAGTACTTC	CASSPASGSETQYF
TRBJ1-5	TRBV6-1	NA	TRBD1	TGTGCCAGCAGTGAAGCACGGGACAGGGTTCCCAATCAGCCCCAGCATTTT	CASSEARDRVPNQPQHF
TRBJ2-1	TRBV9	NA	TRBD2	TGTGCCAGCAGCGTAGAGGTAGCGGGGGGGAGTGAGCAGTTCTTC	CASSVEVAGGSEQFF